Listed here is a single TCR beta chain. What it recognizes is unknown. At one end the junction does not follow the germline gene, possibly because of a read error. Healthy people donating bone marrow made up the donors. The sample comes from a study of cytomegalovirus exposure and HLA in healthy donors. Study-wide results and caveats: Among the sequence variants, a highly shared cluster was likely an artifact of sequencing. Later findings reportedly placed an Asian-associated ancestry cluster below the approximately 700-donor mean for N-insertions. In an earlier analysis, in some 500 donors, most V segments appeared productive either ~87% or ~30% of the time.

Germline CDR1 SEHNR, CDR2 FQNEAQ (reference sequence). CDR3 size: 12 residues. The PCR employed 60 Vbeta primers together with 13 Jbeta primers. Produced via immunoSEQ multiplex PCR; TCRdb's table is partial and in-frame only. The table records roughly 150,000 clones, almost 85% of them present only once. The receptor's source is a man aged 30 to 45 in good health and CMV-seronegative. The sequencing sample was made of PBMCs. The J gene is TRBJ2-7, the V gene TRBV7-9; perhaps TRBD1 as D (6 bases). CDR3 protein: CSSTGQTYEQYF. As DNA, the CDR3 is TGTTCCAGCACCGGACAGACCTACGAGCAGTACTTC. Looking up the rest from reference TRBV7-9 and TRBJ2-7 gives the full variable domain: DTGVSQNPRHKITKRGQNVTFRCDPISEHNRLYWYRQTLGQGPEFLTYFQNEAQLEKSRLLSDRFSAERPKGSFSTLEIQRTEQGDSAMYLCSSTGQTYEQYFGPGTRLTVT.